One and the same sample provided the 28 T cell receptor beta chains below, sequenced in a study of blood T cells in healthy people across ages. A second PCR, run for 7 to 11 cycles, used a sample-barcoded 5' primer plus a J-beta primer mix. TCRdb redid the calling of the 5' RACE reads with MiXCR, one entry per CDR3 protein. Of about 1.5 million distinct CDR3 sequences in the sample, approximately 42% were seen once. Material: blood. These receptors were collected from a woman under 30 in good health.

V and J are TRBV6-2 or TRBV6-3 and TRBJ2-5; D is tentatively TRBD1 or TRBD2 (5 bases each). The V gene's germline CDR1 is MNHEY and CDR2 SVGEGT. V was clipped by 6 bases and J by 1 base, with 18 bases between them. There are 16 residues in the CDR3. The CDR3 DNA sequence: TGTGCCAGCAGCCTGGTGGGGCAGGGAGTCCAAGAGACCCAGTACTTC. Protein product: CASSLVGQGVQETQYF.

The table lists this clonotype with a few counts. The J gene is TRBJ2-1, the V gene TRBV5-1; possibly TRBD2 for D (6 bases). CDR3 length equals 15 residues. Germline V CDR1 and CDR2: SGHRS, YFSETQ. Between the trimmed V and J ends, which lost 3 bases and 8 bases, there was a span of 18 bases. CDR3: CASSYTSLSRDEQFF. CDR3 DNA sequence: TGCGCCAGCAGCTATACTAGCCTATCCAGGGATGAGCAGTTCTTC.

On this clonotype: At one end, the junction sequence differs from germline, possibly due to a read error. V is TRBV6-5 and J is TRBJ1-5; D is unresolved. CDR3 length equals 14 residues. CDR1 MNHEY and CDR2 SVGAGI come from the germline V gene. DNA of the CDR3: TGTGTCAGCAGTTACACGATAGGGAATCAGCCCCAGCATTTT. It codes for CVSSYTIGNQPQHF.

In the case of this clonotype: Mismatch with germline at one junction end may stem from a read error. The gene calls are TRBV29-1 and TRBJ1-2; D call uncertain. This CDR3 is 12 amino acids long. Germline lookup yields CDR1 SQVTM and CDR2 ANQGSEA. The CDR3 spells CSVGLHNYGHTF. The CDR3, as DNA: TGCAGCGTTGGTCTACATAACTATGGCCACACCTTC.

This clonotype was seen a few times. This chain connects TRBV10-3 to TRBJ1-1; the D gene is possibly TRBD1 (6 bases). The CDR3 contains 12 residues. V gave up 6 bases and J gave up 2 bases, with 7 bases separating them. Germline CDR1 is ENHRY and CDR2 is SYGVKD. For the CDR3, the DNA is TGTGCCATCAGGGACAGTAACACTGAAGCTTTCTTT. Protein product: CAIRDSNTEAFF.

This clonotype has just a few counts. The rearrangement uses TRBV29-1 and TRBJ1-4, with D unclear. V was pared by 6 bases and J by 4 bases, with 15 bases between. The germline V gene encodes CDR1 SQVTM and CDR2 ANQGSEA. CDR3 length equals 14 residues. CDR3 residues: CSVSRASRNEKLFF. CDR3 sequence (DNA): TGCAGCGTCTCTCGGGCATCCCGTAATGAAAAACTGTTTTTT.

This clonotype has more than one count but fewer than ten. The rearrangement uses TRBV6-5 and TRBJ2-1; no reliable D call. V gave up 6 bases and J gave up 5 bases, with 11 bases separating them. This CDR3 region has 13 residues. CDR1 is MNHEY, CDR2 SVGAGI, per germline. This chain's CDR3 is CASRVRIHNEQFF. In nucleotides, the CDR3 is TGTGCCAGCAGAGTAAGGATCCACAATGAGCAGTTCTTC.

In this sample, this clonotype turned up a few times. J is TRBJ2-4 and V is TRBV20-1; TRBD2 matches at 11 bases. Germline values: CDR1 DFQATT, CDR2 SNEGSKA (reference sequence). Trimming cost V 2 bases and J 1 base; bases outside gene matches: 16. This CDR3 is built from 20 residues. In DNA form, the CDR3 reads TGCAGTGCTAGACCCATGGCCACTAGCGGGAGCGGATGGGCCAAAAACATTCAGTACTTC. Its protein product is CSARPMATSGSGWAKNIQYF.

The sample holds a few counts of this clonotype. The rearrangement links TRBV20-1 to TRBJ1-5; maybe TRBD1 (6 bases). Germline V gene lookup returns CDR1 DFQATT and CDR2 SNEGSKA (reference sequence). This CDR3 region has 14 residues. Between the trimmed V and J ends, which lost 6 bases and 7 bases, there was a span of 19 bases. DNA for the CDR3: TGCAGTGCGAGCAGAGGGGGAGGAGGGCAGCCCCAGCATTTT. This encodes CSASRGGGGQPQHF.

The chain uses TRBV30 and TRBJ1-6, with unresolved D. The CDR3 sequence is 15 residues long. Trimming left V 3 bases short and J 1 base short, with 10 bases between. The germline gives CDR1 GTSNPN, CDR2 SVGIG (reference sequence). As DNA, the CDR3 is TGTGCCTGGAGATTTGGGGAGTCCTATAATTCACCCCTCCACTTT. Translating it yields CAWRFGESYNSPLHF.

The chain carries TRBV12-5 and TRBJ1-4; 7 nucleotides align to TRBD1. CDR1 is LGHNT and CDR2 is FRNRAP in the germline V gene. The CDR3 runs 15 residues. Unmatched junction bases numbered 9, after V lost 4 bases and J lost 7 bases. CDR3 region: CASGSLGGRGEKLFF. The CDR3 region has the DNA TGTGCTAGTGGTTCTCTAGGGGGCAGAGGTGAAAAACTGTTTTTT.

This clonotype was found a few times. V and J are TRBV20-1 and TRBJ1-6; tentatively, D is TRBD1 (6 bases). V lost 2 bases and J lost 0, with 17 bases in between. This CDR3 has 18 amino acids. Germline CDR1 and CDR2: DFQATT and SNEGSKA (reference sequence). For the CDR3, the DNA is TGCAGTGCTAGAAAAAGGACAGCTCAGAGCTCCTATAATTCACCCCTCCACTTT. Amino acid sequence: CSARKRTAQSSYNSPLHF.

J is TRBJ1-2 and V is TRBV25-1; no reliable D call. V lost 2 bases and J 3 bases, leaving 10 bases between the germline ends. Germline CDR1 reads MGHDK; CDR2 reads SYGVNS. This CDR3 contains 14 residues. CDR3 protein: CASSEMPEDYGYTF. CDR3 in DNA: TGTGCCAGCAGTGAAATGCCAGAGGACTATGGCTACACCTTC.

J is TRBJ1-1 and V is TRBV5-1, with 7 bases matching TRBD1. The germline CDR1 and CDR2 sequences are SGHRS and YFSETQ. The CDR3 runs to 17 residues. V dropped 3 bases and J dropped 0; count of bases not matched to a gene: 11. The CDR3 here is CASSSVGGREMNTEAFF. In DNA, the CDR3 is TGCGCCAGCAGCTCGGTAGGGGGCAGAGAGATGAACACTGAAGCTTTCTTT.

The chain employs TRBV10-3 and TRBJ2-7; TRBD2 matches at 11 bases. The germline gives CDR1 ENHRY, CDR2 SYGVKD. This CDR3 spans 17 amino acids. J lost 7 bases, V lost 2 bases, and 13 bases had no gene match. CDR3 DNA sequence: TGTGCCATCAGTGAGAGGGGACTAGCGGCCCTTAACAATGAGCAGTACTTC. Translation gives CAISERGLAALNNEQYF.

On this clonotype: Relative to the germline gene, one junction end is altered; a read error may explain this. V is TRBV12-3 or TRBV12-4 and J is TRBJ1-2; TRBD1 aligns across 7 bases. This CDR3 region has 15 residues. The CDR3 spells CASSPRDSNHYDYTF. In DNA form, the CDR3 reads TGTGCCAGCAGCCCCCGGGACAGTAATCACTATGACTACACCTTC.

The CDR3 protein is CASSPMADMNTEAFF. The CDR3 bases are TGTGCCAGCAGCCCCATGGCAGACATGAACACTGAAGCTTTCTTT. The genes are TRBV7-6 and TRBJ1-1; D remains unclear. V lost 5 bases and J 0 bases, leaving 13 bases between the germline ends. CDR1 and CDR2 from the germline V gene are SGHVS and FNYEAQ. CDR3 length equals 15 residues.

This clonotype was seen only a few times. J is TRBJ1-2 and V is TRBV30, with a weak D call TRBD1 (5 bases). This CDR3 comprises 15 residues. The V gene lost 1 base and the J gene lost 4 bases, with 16 bases spanning the gap. Per the germline V gene, CDR1 is GTSNPN and CDR2 is SVGIG (reference sequence). CDR3 region: CAWSGWTPGGYGYTF. CDR3 in DNA: TGTGCCTGGAGTGGATGGACTCCGGGGGGCTATGGCTACACCTTC.

The chain carries TRBV10-3 and TRBJ2-3, with D perhaps matching TRBD1 or TRBD2 (5 bases each). This CDR3 spans 14 amino acids. Germline CDR1 is ENHRY and CDR2 is SYGVKD. Trimming removed 1 base from V and 5 bases from J, with 10 bases in between. This CDR3 reads CAISEWGLRDTQYF. The CDR3 bases are TGTGCCATCAGTGAGTGGGGGTTGCGAGATACGCAGTATTTT.

V gene TRBV7-2 combines with J gene TRBJ1-2, with D possibly being TRBD1 (5 bases). The germline V gene encodes CDR1 SGHTA and CDR2 FQGNSA. The length of the CDR3 is 15 residues. Trimming took 4 bases from V and 3 from J, leaving 15 bases between them. CDR3 residues: CASSSASARDYGYTF. CDR3 nucleotides: TGTGCCAGCAGCTCCGCGTCGGCCAGGGACTATGGCTACACCTTC.

The V call is TRBV4-3, the J call TRBJ2-1; D unclear. Germline loops: CDR1 LGHNA, CDR2 YSLEER. The ends were cut back, 0 bases at V and 0 bases at J, with 15 bases in the middle. The CDR3 runs to 18 residues. CDR3 sequence: CASSQEPPNFGSYNEQFF. The CDR3 region has the DNA TGCGCCAGCAGCCAAGAACCCCCGAACTTCGGCTCCTACAATGAGCAGTTCTTC.

The CDR3 DNA follows: TGCAGTGCTCTTCGGGGGGGGGTAGGGCTCTCTGGAAACACCATATATTTT. Translated, it gives CSALRGGVGLSGNTIYF. The rearrangement links TRBV20-1 to TRBJ1-3; D may be TRBD1 (5 bases). The CDR3 spans 17 residues. V gave up 5 bases and J gave up 0 bases, with 20 bases separating them. Germline V gene data show CDR1 as DFQATT and CDR2 as SNEGSKA (reference sequence).

The rearrangement links TRBV9 to TRBJ2-1; 9 positions agree with TRBD2. Germline CDR1 SGDLS, CDR2 YYNGEE. The CDR3 length is 14 residues. Germline trimming cut 0 bases from V and 10 bases from J; bases unmatched to any gene: 5. This CDR3 reads CASSVGSSGVEQFF. CDR3 coding DNA: TGTGCCAGCAGCGTAGGGTCTAGCGGGGTAGAGCAGTTCTTC.

The genes are TRBV9 and TRBJ2-3, with D possibly TRBD1 on 6 matching bases. The CDR3 has 16 residues. Trimming took off 0 bases at V and 2 bases at J, with 13 bases between the two ends. Per the germline V gene, CDR1 is SGDLS and CDR2 is YYNGEE. The CDR3 DNA reads as TGTGCCAGCAGCGTAGAGAGGGGGTGGGTCACAGATACGCAGTATTTT. This translates into CASSVERGWVTDTQYF.

A few counts support this clonotype. The V and J genes are TRBV20-1 and TRBJ1-6; 7 positions match TRBD1. The germline V gene encodes CDR1 DFQATT and CDR2 SNEGSKA (reference sequence). The CDR3 extends over 17 amino acids. The ends lost 1 base at V and 6 bases at J; junction bases unmatched: 12. CDR3 region: CSARGGGQEFSNSPLHF. The CDR3 DNA sequence: TGCAGTGCTAGAGGGGGAGGACAGGAATTCTCTAATTCACCCCTCCACTTT.

This clonotype has more than one count but fewer than ten. The rearrangement uses TRBV9 and TRBJ2-3; D not resolved. Germline-derived CDR1 and CDR2 are SGDLS and YYNGEE. CDR3 length: 13 residues. V was shortened by 3 bases and J by 4 bases, with 9 bases between the two germline ends. For the CDR3, the DNA is TGTGCCAGCAGCGGTGCCCCCGCAGATACGCAGTATTTT. Amino acid sequence: CASSGAPADTQYF.

The chain combines TRBV3-1 with TRBJ1-1; no clear D gene. Trimming cost V 4 bases and J 2 bases, with 14 bases left between them. Germline CDR1 is LGHDT and CDR2 is YNNKEL (reference sequence). This CDR3 contains 15 residues. The CDR3 region has the DNA TGTGCCAGCAGCCCGTCACCGGGAGCTAACACTGAAGCTTTCTTT. Encoded protein: CASSPSPGANTEAFF.

The rearrangement uses TRBV12-3 or TRBV12-4 and TRBJ1-1; D ambiguous. This CDR3 is 14 amino acids long. Trimming left V 3 bases short and J 1 base short, with 9 bases between. Here the CDR3 DNA reads TGTGCCAGCAGTTTCGGGAAGTGGAACACTGAAGCTTTCTTT. This gives the protein CASSFGKWNTEAFF.